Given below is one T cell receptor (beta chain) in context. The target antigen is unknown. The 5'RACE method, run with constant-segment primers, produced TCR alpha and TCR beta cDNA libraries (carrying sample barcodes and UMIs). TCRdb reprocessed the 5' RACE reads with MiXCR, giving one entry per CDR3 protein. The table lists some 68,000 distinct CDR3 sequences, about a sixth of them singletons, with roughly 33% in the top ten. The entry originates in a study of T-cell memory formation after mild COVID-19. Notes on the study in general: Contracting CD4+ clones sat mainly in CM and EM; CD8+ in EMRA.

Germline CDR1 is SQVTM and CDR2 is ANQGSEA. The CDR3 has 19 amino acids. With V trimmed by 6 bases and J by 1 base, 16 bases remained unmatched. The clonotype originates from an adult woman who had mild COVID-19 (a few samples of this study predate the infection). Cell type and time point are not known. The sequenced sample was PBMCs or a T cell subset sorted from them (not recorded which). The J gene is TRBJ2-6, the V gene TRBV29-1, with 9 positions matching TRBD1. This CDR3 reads CSVQTTVQGAASGANVLTF. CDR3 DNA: TGCAGCGTGCAGACTACGGTACAGGGGGCTGCTTCTGGGGCCAACGTCCTGACTTTC.